This is a list of T cell receptor beta chains from one sample in a study of monozygotic twins with inflammatory bowel disease. TCRdb re-called the 5' RACE reads; every CDR3 protein appears as one record, without DNA. Its table lists 300,000 to 400,000 distinct CDR3 sequences. Material for sequencing was blood. These receptors originate from a human donor with ulcerative colitis or Crohn's disease, or a healthy co-twin of an affected twin (not recorded which). The CDR3 runs from the conserved cysteine through the conserved F or W.

CDR3aa	len	v_gene	j_gene
CASQYPRGAQYF	12	TRBV28	TRBJ2-5
CAWRDSSHGYTF	12	TRBV30	TRBJ1-2
CASSLDLIPYEQYF	14	TRBV7-9	TRBJ2-7
CSAPTAWGDEQFF	13	TRBV20-1	TRBJ2-1
CASSFGTGGFVNQPQHF	17	TRBV7-2	TRBJ1-5
CASSQDTAKNIQYF	14	TRBV4-3	TRBJ2-4
CASNRRGEPYTGELFF	16	TRBV3-1	TRBJ2-2
CASSLLLRQGASPDTQYF	18	TRBV7-6	TRBJ2-3
CASSVQTTSEQFF	13	TRBV9	TRBJ2-1
CASSLLAGGLYNEQFF	16	TRBV12-3/TRBV12-4	TRBJ2-1
CASLKGSWRAQHF	13	TRBV28	TRBJ1-5
CAWKVRSSYNEQFF	14	TRBV30	TRBJ2-1
CSALPMEKGPIQYF	14	TRBV20-1	TRBJ2-4
CASSPFYGGSTDTQYF	16	TRBV28	TRBJ2-3
CASSTWTGYEAFF	13	TRBV5-6	TRBJ1-1
CASSRESSNYGYTF	14	TRBV5-5	TRBJ1-2
CGVVYFGKPYNEQFF	15	TRBV29-1	TRBJ2-1
CASSFSASYNEQFF	14	TRBV12-3/TRBV12-4	TRBJ2-1
CASSQDAAKNQPQHF	15	TRBV4-3	TRBJ1-5
CASSQARPTSPLHF	14	TRBV4-3	TRBJ1-6
CASSIGQYTGELFF	14	TRBV5-1	TRBJ2-2
CASSQMGLDYEQYF	14	TRBV12-3/TRBV12-4	TRBJ2-7
CASSSARTSGGNEQFF	16	TRBV12-3/TRBV12-4	TRBJ2-1
CASSSHTHTGELFF	14	TRBV28	TRBJ2-2
CASSPRSYEQYF	12	TRBV7-2	TRBJ2-7
CASSPATTAGEKLFF	15	TRBV2	TRBJ1-4
CASSPNRYEQYF	12	TRBV18	TRBJ2-7